This T cell receptor (beta chain) was sequenced for a study of cytomegalovirus exposure and HLA in healthy donors. In the study overall: There were about 85 million unique TCRs (from HLA-typed donors) in an early data release.

Study findings and constraints: A later analysis found most CMV-associated TCR beta chains apparently HLA-restricted. Rare TCR sequences predominated, though certain public TCRs were found in many donors. Through in vitro validation, a few CMV-associated chains were shown to be specific for CMV antigens.

As regards this clone: No antigen is known for it.

The germline V gene has CDR1 SGHTA and CDR2 FQGNSA. CDR3 length equals 12 residues. Between the trimmed V and J ends, which lost 3 bases and 6 bases, there was a span of 9 bases. This PCR relied on a set of 60 Vbeta primers and 13 Jbeta primers. The method was immunoSEQ multiplex PCR; TCRdb's version includes in-frame clones alone and lacks a portion of them. Here the sample spans over 80,000 clones, around 82% being singletons. Sequencing input: PBMCs. This receptor was taken from a man aged 30 to 45 in good health and CMV-seropositive. V gene TRBV7-2 combines with J gene TRBJ2-7; D perhaps matches TRBD2 (5 bases). The CDR3 region has the DNA TGTGCCAGCAGCTTTGGAGGAGGCGAGCAGTACTTC. Amino acid sequence: CASSFGGGEQYF.